This T cell receptor (beta chain) was sequenced for a study of vaccination effects on CD4 cells after COVID-19. Study-level information: Either the BNT162b2 or mRNA-1273 vaccine was given to participants in two doses. Overall study results and limits: Late in the post-vaccination period, infection-induced and vaccine-induced clones underwent marked clonal contraction. There were few convalescent patients in the study and no early post-infection timepoints.

Subsequent to a culture period of less than twelve days, CD4+ T cells were isolated. Profiling relied on immunoSEQ multiplex PCR, and the TCRdb table lists in-frame clones only, not all of them. The table includes over 45,000 clones, 50% to 80% detected once. This clone was observed a single time. Its antigen is unidentified. CDR1 LNHNV and CDR2 YYDKDF come from the germline V gene (reference sequence). With 8 bases removed from V and 4 bases from J, the gap between germline ends came to 14 bases. The CDR3 length is 13 residues. This sequence joins TRBV15 and TRBJ1-1; D unresolved. The sample here was CD4+ T cells from PBMCs cultured without peptide, taken before COVID-19 vaccination. The source of this sequence is a human donor who received a COVID-19 vaccine. CDR3 in DNA: TGTGCCACCGATAGGGCGGGGTCCACTGAAGCTTTCTTT. The encoded protein is CATDRAGSTEAFF.